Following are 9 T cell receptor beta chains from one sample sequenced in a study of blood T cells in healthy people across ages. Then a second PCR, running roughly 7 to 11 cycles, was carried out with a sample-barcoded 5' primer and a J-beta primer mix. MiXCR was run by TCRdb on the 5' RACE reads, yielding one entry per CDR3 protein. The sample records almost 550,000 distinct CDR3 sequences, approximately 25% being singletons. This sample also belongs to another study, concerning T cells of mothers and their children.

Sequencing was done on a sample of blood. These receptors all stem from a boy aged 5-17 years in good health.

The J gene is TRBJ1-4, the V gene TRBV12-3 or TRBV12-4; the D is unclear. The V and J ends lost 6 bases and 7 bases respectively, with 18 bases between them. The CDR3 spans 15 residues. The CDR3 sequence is CASSPGEGSGEKLFF. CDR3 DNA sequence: TGTGCCAGCAGCCCCGGGGAGGGATCGGGTGAAAAACTGTTTTTT.

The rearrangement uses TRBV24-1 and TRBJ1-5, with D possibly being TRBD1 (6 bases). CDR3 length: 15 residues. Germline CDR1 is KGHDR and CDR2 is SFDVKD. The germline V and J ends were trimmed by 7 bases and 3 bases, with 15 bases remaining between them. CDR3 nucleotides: TGTGCCACCAGCCGCGGGGGGGCCCCCAATCAGCCCCAGCATTTT. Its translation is CATSRGGAPNQPQHF.

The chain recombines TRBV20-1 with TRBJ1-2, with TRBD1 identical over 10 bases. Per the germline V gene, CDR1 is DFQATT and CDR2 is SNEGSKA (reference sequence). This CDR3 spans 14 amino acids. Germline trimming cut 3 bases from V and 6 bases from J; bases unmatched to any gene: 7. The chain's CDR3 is CSASPGQGRHGYTF. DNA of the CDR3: TGCAGTGCTAGCCCGGGACAGGGGCGGCATGGCTACACCTTC.

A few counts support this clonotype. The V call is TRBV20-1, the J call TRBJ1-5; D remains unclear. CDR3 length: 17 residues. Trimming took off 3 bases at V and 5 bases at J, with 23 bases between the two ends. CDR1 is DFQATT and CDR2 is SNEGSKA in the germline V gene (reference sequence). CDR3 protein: CSASLTAQRIGDQPQHF. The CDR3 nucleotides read TGCAGTGCTAGTCTCACCGCCCAGCGCATAGGAGATCAGCCCCAGCATTTT.

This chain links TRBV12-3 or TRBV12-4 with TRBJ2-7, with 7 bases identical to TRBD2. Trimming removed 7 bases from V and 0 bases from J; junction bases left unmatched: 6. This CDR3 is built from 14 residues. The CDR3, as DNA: TGTGCCAGCACCCAGGGCGGGAGCTCCTACGAGCAGTACTTC. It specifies CASTQGGSSYEQYF.

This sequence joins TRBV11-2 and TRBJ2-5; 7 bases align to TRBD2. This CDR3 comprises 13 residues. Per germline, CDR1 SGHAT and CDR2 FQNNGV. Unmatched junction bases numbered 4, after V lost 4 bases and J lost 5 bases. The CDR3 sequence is CASSSAGRETQYF. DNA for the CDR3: TGTGCCAGCAGCTCAGCGGGAAGGGAGACCCAGTACTTC. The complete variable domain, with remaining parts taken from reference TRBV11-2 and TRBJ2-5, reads EAGVAQSPRYKIIEKRQSVAFWCNPISGHATLYWYQQILGQGPKLLIQFQNNGVVDDSQLPKDRFSAERLKGVDSTLKIQPAKLEDSAVYLCASSSAGRETQYFGPGTRLLVL.

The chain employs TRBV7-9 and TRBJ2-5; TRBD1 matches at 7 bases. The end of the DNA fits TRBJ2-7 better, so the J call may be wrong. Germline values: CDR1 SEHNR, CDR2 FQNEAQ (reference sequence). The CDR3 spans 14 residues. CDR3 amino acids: CASSSRDSRYEQYF. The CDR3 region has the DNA TGTGCCAGCAGTTCTCGGGACAGCAGGTACGAGCAGTACTTC.

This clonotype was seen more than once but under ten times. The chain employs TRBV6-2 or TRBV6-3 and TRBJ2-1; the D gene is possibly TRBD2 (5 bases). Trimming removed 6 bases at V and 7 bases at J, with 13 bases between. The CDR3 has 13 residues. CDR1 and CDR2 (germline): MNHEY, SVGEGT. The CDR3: CASRGSVLNEQFF. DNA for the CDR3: TGTGCCAGCAGGGGGAGTGTGTTGAATGAGCAGTTCTTC.

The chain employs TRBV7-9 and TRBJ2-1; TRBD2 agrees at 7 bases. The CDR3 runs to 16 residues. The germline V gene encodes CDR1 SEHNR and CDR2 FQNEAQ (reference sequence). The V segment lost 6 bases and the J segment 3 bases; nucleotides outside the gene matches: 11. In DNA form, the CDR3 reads TGTGCCAGCAGACACGGGGGGACCGGGATCTACAATGAGCAGTTCTTC. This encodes CASRHGGTGIYNEQFF. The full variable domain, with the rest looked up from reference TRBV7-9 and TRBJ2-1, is DTGVSQNPRHKITKRGQNVTFRCDPISEHNRLYWYRQTLGQGPEFLTYFQNEAQLEKSRLLSDRFSAERPKGSFSTLEIQRTEQGDSAMYLCASRHGGTGIYNEQFFGPGTRLTVL.